The 5 T cell receptor beta chains in this list originate from one sample, sequenced in a study of cytomegalovirus exposure and HLA in healthy donors. The study ran its PCR with 60 Vbeta and 13 Jbeta primers. This table comes from immunoSEQ multiplex PCR, and its TCRdb copy is limited to in-frame clones, with some not included. The sample holds 150,000 or so clones, about 70% seen once. The source material was PBMCs. All receptors come from a male donor in good health and CMV-seronegative.

DNA of the CDR3: TGTGCCAGCAGCTTGGAACAGGACCCCCCTAATGAAAAACTGTTTTTT. Encoded protein: CASSLEQDPPNEKLFF. The chain uses TRBV5-4 and TRBJ1-4, with a possible D match to TRBD1 (5 bases). Germline-derived CDR1 and CDR2 are SGHNT and YYREEE (reference sequence). The V end was cut by 0 bases, the J end by 3 bases, with 12 bases between. The CDR3 consists of 16 residues.

The chain employs TRBV7-9 and TRBJ2-1; TRBD2 agrees at 7 bases. This CDR3 region has 16 residues. From germline, CDR1 is SEHNR and CDR2 FQNEAQ (reference sequence). The J segment lost 4 bases and the V segment lost 5 bases, leaving 11 bases of the junction unmatched. The CDR3 DNA follows: TGTGCCAGCAGCCCACGAACAGGCGGGGGTTACAATGAGCAGTTCTTC. This codes for CASSPRTGGGYNEQFF. Supplemented by reference TRBV7-9 and TRBJ2-1, the full variable domain reads DTGVSQNPRHKITKRGQNVTFRCDPISEHNRLYWYRQTLGQGPEFLTYFQNEAQLEKSRLLSDRFSAERPKGSFSTLEIQRTEQGDSAMYLCASSPRTGGGYNEQFFGPGTRLTVL.

V gene TRBV5-8 combines with J gene TRBJ2-7, with TRBD1 matching 7 bases. This CDR3 is built from 13 residues. The germline V gene has CDR1 SGHTS and CDR2 YDEGEE. Trimming took 0 bases from V and 6 from J; bases not matched to a gene: 3. The CDR3 sequence: CASSLGQGREQYF. For the CDR3, the DNA is TGTGCCAGCAGCTTGGGACAGGGTCGCGAGCAGTACTTC.

V usage is TRBV19 and J usage is TRBJ1-1, with D tentatively TRBD1 (6 bases). CDR3 length: 14 residues. Between the trimmed V and J ends, which lost 4 bases and 6 bases, there was a span of 15 bases. Germline V gene sequence: CDR1 LNHDA, CDR2 SQIVND (reference sequence). This chain's CDR3 is CASSKWGGQAEAFF. The CDR3 nucleotides read TGTGCCAGTAGTAAGTGGGGGGGGCAGGCTGAAGCTTTCTTT.

This clone was recorded only once. The rearrangement joins TRBV9 to TRBJ1-6; TRBD1 matches 8 bases. CDR1 is SGDLS, CDR2 YYNGEE, per germline. This CDR3 is 17 amino acids long. J gave up 5 bases and V 0 bases, and 7 bases lay outside the gene matches. Here the CDR3 reads CASSVAGTGSDNSPLHF. CDR3 DNA sequence: TGTGCCAGCAGCGTAGCTGGGACAGGAAGCGATAATTCACCCCTCCACTTT.